This T cell receptor beta chain was recorded in a study of siplizumab effects on memory and regulatory T cells. Method: immunoSEQ multiplex PCR; TCRdb's copy keeps in-frame clones and lacks some. The sample has roughly 100,000 clones, approximately 94% seen once. Study observations and caveats: Controls had about 29% Treg-derived mappable alloreactive CD4+ clones on average, versus less than 70% with siplizumab.

Comments on this clone: Its antigen is unknown.

Per the germline V gene, CDR1 is SGHNT and CDR2 is YENEEA. The length of the CDR3 is 14 residues. V lost 2 bases and J lost 6, with 10 bases in between. Sequenced input: CD4+ T cells sorted from blood. The TCR sequence derives from a human donor in good health. The J gene is TRBJ2-2, the V gene TRBV11-3; a possible D gene is TRBD2 (6 bases). The CDR3 DNA follows: TGTGCCAGCAGCTTAAGACTAGGGTCCGGGGAGCTGTTTTTT. It codes for CASSLRLGSGELFF.